This T cell receptor beta chain was sequenced in a study of CD4+ T cells in melanoma. The protocol was immunoSEQ multiplex PCR, while the TCRdb copy is restricted to in-frame clones and leaves out a portion. Of about 110,000 clones listed, around 93% are singletons. V gave up 4 bases and J gave up 5 bases, with 14 bases separating them. The CDR3 length is 14 residues. From germline, CDR1 is ENHRY and CDR2 SYGVKD. The J gene is TRBJ2-5, the V gene TRBV10-3; D gene uncertain. The sequenced sample was peripheral blood. The receptor was derived from a human donor with melanoma. CDR3 in amino acids: CAISVGPSEETQYF. CDR3 DNA: TGTGCCATCAGTGTCGGGCCCTCCGAGGAGACCCAGTACTTC.